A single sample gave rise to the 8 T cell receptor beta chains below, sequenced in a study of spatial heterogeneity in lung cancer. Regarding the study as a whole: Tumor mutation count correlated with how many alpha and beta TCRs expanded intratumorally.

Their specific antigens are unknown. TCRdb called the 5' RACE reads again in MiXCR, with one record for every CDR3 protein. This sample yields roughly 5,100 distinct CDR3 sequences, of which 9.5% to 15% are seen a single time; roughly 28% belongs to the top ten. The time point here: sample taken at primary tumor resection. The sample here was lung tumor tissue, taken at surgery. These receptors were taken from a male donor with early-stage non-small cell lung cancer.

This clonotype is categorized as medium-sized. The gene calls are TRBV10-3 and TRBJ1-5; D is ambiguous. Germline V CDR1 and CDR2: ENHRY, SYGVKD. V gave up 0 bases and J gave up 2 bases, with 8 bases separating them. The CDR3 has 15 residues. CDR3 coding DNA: TGTGCCATCAGTGAGTCGGGGTGGGGCAATCAGCCCCAGCATTTT. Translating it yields CAISESGWGNQPQHF.

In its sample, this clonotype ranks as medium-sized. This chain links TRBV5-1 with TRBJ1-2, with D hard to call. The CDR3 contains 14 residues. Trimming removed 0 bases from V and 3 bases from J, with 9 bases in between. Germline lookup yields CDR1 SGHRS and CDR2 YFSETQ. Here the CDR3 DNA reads TGCGCCAGCAGCTTGGCCACGGGTGACTATGGCTACACCTTC. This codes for CASSLATGDYGYTF.

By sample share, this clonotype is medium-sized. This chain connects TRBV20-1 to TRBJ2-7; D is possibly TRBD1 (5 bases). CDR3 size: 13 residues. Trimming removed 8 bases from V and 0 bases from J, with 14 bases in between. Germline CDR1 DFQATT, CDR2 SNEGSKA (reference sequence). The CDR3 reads CSTRGRASYEQYF. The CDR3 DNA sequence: TGCAGTACCCGCGGCAGGGCCTCCTACGAGCAGTACTTC.

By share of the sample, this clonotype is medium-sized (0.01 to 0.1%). The CDR3 sequence: CASSWGQGPEQYF. The CDR3 region has the DNA TGTGCCAGCAGCTGGGGACAGGGCCCCGAGCAGTACTTC. The rearrangement uses TRBV7-9 and TRBJ2-7, with 9 nucleotides matching TRBD1. CDR1 is SEHNR and CDR2 is FQNEAQ in the germline V gene (reference sequence). This CDR3 has 13 residues. Losses at the gene ends were 4 bases for V and 6 bases for J; bases not matched to a gene: 4.

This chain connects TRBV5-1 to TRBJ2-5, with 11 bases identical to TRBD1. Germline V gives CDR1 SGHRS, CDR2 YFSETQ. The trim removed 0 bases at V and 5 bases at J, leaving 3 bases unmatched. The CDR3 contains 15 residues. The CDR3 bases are TGCGCCAGCAGCTTGGCCGGGACAGGGGGTGAGACCCAGTACTTC. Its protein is CASSLAGTGGETQYF.

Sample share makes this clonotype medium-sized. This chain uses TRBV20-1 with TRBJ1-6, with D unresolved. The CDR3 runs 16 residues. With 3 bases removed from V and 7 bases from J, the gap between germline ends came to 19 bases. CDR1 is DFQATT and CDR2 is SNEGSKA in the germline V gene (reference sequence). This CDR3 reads CSARRYARILNSPLHF. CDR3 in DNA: TGCAGTGCTAGGAGATATGCGCGAATCCTAAATTCACCCCTCCACTTT.

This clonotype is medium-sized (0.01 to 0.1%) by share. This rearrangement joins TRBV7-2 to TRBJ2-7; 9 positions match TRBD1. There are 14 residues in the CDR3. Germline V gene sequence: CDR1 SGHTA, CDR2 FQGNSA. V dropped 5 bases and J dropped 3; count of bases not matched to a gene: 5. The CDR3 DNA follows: TGTGCCAGCAGCCGACCGGGACAGGGCTACGAGCAGTACTTC. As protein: CASSRPGQGYEQYF.

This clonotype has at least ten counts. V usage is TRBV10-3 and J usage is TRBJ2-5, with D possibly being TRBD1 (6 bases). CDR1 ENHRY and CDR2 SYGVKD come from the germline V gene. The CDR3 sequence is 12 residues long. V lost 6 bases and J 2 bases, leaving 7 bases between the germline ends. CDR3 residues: CAIRDSQETQYF. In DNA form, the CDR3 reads TGTGCCATCAGGGACAGTCAAGAGACCCAGTACTTC.